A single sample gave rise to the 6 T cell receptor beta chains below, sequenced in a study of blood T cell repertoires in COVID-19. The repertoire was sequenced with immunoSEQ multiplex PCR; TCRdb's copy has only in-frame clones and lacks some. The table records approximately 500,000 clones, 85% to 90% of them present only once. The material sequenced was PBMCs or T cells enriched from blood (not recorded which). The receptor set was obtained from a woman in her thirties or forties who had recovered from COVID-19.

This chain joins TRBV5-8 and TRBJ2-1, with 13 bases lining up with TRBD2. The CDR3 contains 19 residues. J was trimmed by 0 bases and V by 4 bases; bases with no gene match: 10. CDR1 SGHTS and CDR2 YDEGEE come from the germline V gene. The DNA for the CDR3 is TGTGCCAGCAGCCTATCGGGGACTAGCGGGATAACCTCCTACAATGAGCAGTTCTTC. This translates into CASSLSGTSGITSYNEQFF.

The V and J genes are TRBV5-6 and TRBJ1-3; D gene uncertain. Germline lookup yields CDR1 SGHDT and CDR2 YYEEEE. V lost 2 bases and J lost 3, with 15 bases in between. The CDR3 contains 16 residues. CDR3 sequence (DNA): TGTGCCAGCAGCTTTGGTCCGGGGAATCGTGGAAACACCATATATTTT. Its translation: CASSFGPGNRGNTIYF. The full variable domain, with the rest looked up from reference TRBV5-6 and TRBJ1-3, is DAGVTQSPTHLIKTRGQQVTLRCSPKSGHDTVSWYQQALGQGPQFIFQYYEEEERQRGNFPDRFSGHQFPNYSSELNVNALLLGDSALYLCASSFGPGNRGNTIYFGEGSWLTVV.

CDR3 sequence (DNA): TGTGCCAGCCGCGATTCCTTATCCCAAGAGACCCAGTACTTC. Translating gives CASRDSLSQETQYF. The rearrangement links TRBV2 to TRBJ2-5; no clear D. This CDR3 contains 14 residues. Trimming took 8 bases from V and 1 from J, leaving 14 bases between them. Germline assignment: CDR1 SNHLY and CDR2 FYNNEI. Filled out from reference TRBV2 and TRBJ2-5, the complete variable domain reads EPEVTQTPSHQVTQMGQEVILRCVPISNHLYFYWYRQILGQKVEFLVSFYNNEISEKSEIFDDQFSVERPDGSNFTLKIRSTKLEDSAMYFCASRDSLSQETQYFGPGTRLLVL.

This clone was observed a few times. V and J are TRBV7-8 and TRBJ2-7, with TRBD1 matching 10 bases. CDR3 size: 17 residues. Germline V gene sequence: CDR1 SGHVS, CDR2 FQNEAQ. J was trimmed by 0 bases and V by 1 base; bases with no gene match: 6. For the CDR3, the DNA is TGTGCCAGCAGCTTAGGCATGGGGACAGGGGTCTCCTACGAGCAGTACTTC. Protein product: CASSLGMGTGVSYEQYF.

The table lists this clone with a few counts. The CDR3 coding sequence is TGTGCCAGCAGCCCGGGGTCGGGACAGGGATTTAACTATGGCTACACCTTC. Protein: CASSPGSGQGFNYGYTF. This chain joins TRBV3-1 (or the pseudogene TRBV3-2) and TRBJ1-2, with TRBD1 matching over 9 bases. Germline loops: CDR1 LGHDT, CDR2 YNNKEL (reference sequence). The length of the CDR3 is 17 residues. V dropped 4 bases and J dropped 1; count of bases not matched to a gene: 10.

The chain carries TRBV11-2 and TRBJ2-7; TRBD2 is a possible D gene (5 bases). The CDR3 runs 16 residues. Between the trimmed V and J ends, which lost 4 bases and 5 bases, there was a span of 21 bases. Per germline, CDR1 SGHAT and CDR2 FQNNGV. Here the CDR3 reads CASSSGWPLGSDEQYF. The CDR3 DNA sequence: TGTGCCAGCAGCTCGGGGTGGCCCTTGGGGTCGGACGAGCAGTACTTC.